These T cell receptor beta chains were read from a single sample in a study of blood T cells in healthy people across ages. MiXCR, run by TCRdb on the 5' RACE reads, gives a single entry per CDR3 protein. Seen here are roughly 1.4 million distinct CDR3 sequences, 55% to 75% observed once, and the top ten hold 6.5% to 8.5%. Material: blood. These receptor sequences come from a man between 18 and 35 years old in good health. The CDR3 runs from the conserved cysteine through the conserved F or W. Each record gives: V gene, D gene, J gene, clone size, CDR3 protein, CDR3 DNA. The D gene is left open where the match is weak. Clone size appears in some rows only: once, few, many, or a class for an expanded clone.

TRBV9	-	TRBJ1-2	few	CASSVPGGWNGYTF	TGTGCCAGCAGCGTACCGGGGGGCTGGAACGGCTACACCTTC
TRBV10-3	-	TRBJ2-1	-	CAVSESAGKSYNEQFF	TGTGCCGTCAGTGAGTCGGCAGGGAAATCCTACAATGAGCAGTTCTTC
TRBV2	-	TRBJ1-6	-	CASSEDLQGSPLHF	TGTGCCAGCAGTGAAGACCTTCAGGGATCACCCCTCCACTTT
TRBV3-1	-	TRBJ1-1	few	CASSQGSGTNTEAFF	TGTGCCAGCAGCCAAGGTTCAGGGACGAACACTGAAGCTTTCTTT
TRBV27	-	TRBJ2-1	few	CASSLWTERNEQFF	TGTGCCAGCAGTTTATGGACAGAGAGAAATGAGCAGTTCTTC
TRBV4-1	-	TRBJ2-5	few	CASSQDQQGWLAETQYF	TGCGCCAGCAGCCAAGATCAACAGGGATGGTTAGCAGAGACCCAGTACTTC
TRBV15	TRBD1	TRBJ1-2	few	CATSREGTGDGYTF	TGTGCCACCAGCAGAGAAGGGACAGGGGATGGCTACACCTTC
TRBV25-1	-	TRBJ2-3	-	CASSEGQALTDTQYF	TGTGCCAGCAGTGAGGGCCAAGCCCTCACAGATACGCAGTATTTT
TRBV7-9	TRBD2	TRBJ2-5	-	CASSLAAGGRGETQYF	TGTGCCAGCAGCTTAGCAGCGGGGGGGCGAGGAGAGACCCAGTACTTC
TRBV12-3/TRBV12-4	-	TRBJ2-7	-	CASSPEITPYEQYF	TGTGCCAGCAGCCCGGAGATCACCCCATACGAGCAGTACTTC
TRBV4-3	-	TRBJ2-3	-	CASSQGWGTSTDTQYF	TGCGCCAGCAGCCAAGGATGGGGCACTAGCACAGATACGCAGTATTTT
TRBV29-1	TRBD2	TRBJ2-2	-	CSVEPSGRAGELFF	TGCAGCGTTGAGCCCAGCGGGAGGGCCGGGGAGCTGTTTTTT
TRBV20-1	-	TRBJ2-7	-	CSARRTREYEQYF	TGCAGTGCTAGGAGGACAAGGGAGTACGAGCAGTACTTC
TRBV6-2/TRBV6-3	-	TRBJ2-1	-	CASTENSYNEQFF	TGTGCCAGCACAGAGAACTCCTACAATGAGCAGTTCTTC
TRBV20-1	-	TRBJ2-5	-	CSARVREQYF	TGCAGTGCTAGAGTGCGTGAGCAGTACTTC
TRBV5-1	-	TRBJ2-2	-	CASSFRQEINTGELFF	TGCGCCAGCAGCTTTAGGCAGGAAATCAACACCGGGGAGCTGTTTTTT
TRBV7-7	TRBD2	TRBJ2-3	-	CASSSTGTRGDTQYF	TGTGCTAGCAGCTCAACCGGGACTAGGGGAGATACGCAGTATTTT
TRBV2	-	TRBJ2-6	-	CASSPGTSGANVLTF	TGTGCCAGCAGTCCTGGGACTTCTGGGGCCAACGTCCTGACTTTC
TRBV7-9	-	TRBJ2-6	-	CASSQIRRASGANVLTF	TGTGCCAGCAGCCAAATCCGGCGGGCGTCTGGGGCCAACGTCCTGACTTTC
TRBV2	TRBD2	TRBJ2-7	few	CASSGARAGVGEQYF	TGTGCCAGCAGTGGAGCACGAGCGGGGGTTGGTGAGCAGTACTTC
TRBV7-9	-	TRBJ2-4	few	CASSHEGLAKNIQYF	TGTGCCAGCAGTCATGAGGGGCTTGCCAAAAACATTCAGTACTTC
TRBV7-2	-	TRBJ2-5	-	CASSLGGAWETQYF	TGTGCCAGCAGCTTAGGGGGGGCTTGGGAGACCCAGTACTTC
TRBV29-1	-	TRBJ1-1	few	CSVVTGGKAFF	TGCAGCGTTGTTACGGGGGGGAAAGCTTTCTTT
TRBV11-2	TRBD1	TRBJ2-1	-	CASSLEGTGSNKQFF	TGTGCCAGCAGCTTAGAAGGGACAGGTTCCAATAAGCAGTTCTTC
TRBV6-5	-	TRBJ2-4	few	CASSRTRGLDIQYF	TGTGCCAGCAGCCGGACCAGGGGTCTAGACATTCAGTACTTC
TRBV11-2	TRBD2	TRBJ2-3	-	CASSSTLSSGETFTDTQYF	TGTGCCAGCAGCTCCACACTCTCTAGCGGCGAGACCTTCACAGATACGCAGTATTTT
TRBV28	TRBD1	TRBJ1-1	-	CASSPIRFTGDPHEAFF	TGTGCCAGCAGTCCTATCAGGTTCACAGGGGATCCCCATGAAGCTTTCTTT
TRBV27	-	TRBJ2-7	many	CASSSYNEQYF	TGTGCCAGCAGTTCCTATAACGAGCAGTACTTC
TRBV7-9	TRBD2	TRBJ2-7	-	CASMLNHLAGGPNEQYF	TGTGCCAGCATGCTCAACCATCTAGCGGGAGGGCCCAATGAGCAGTACTTC
TRBV27	-	TRBJ2-7	few	CASSAGRSSYEQYF	TGTGCCAGCTCCGCGGGGAGAAGCTCCTACGAGCAGTACTTC